Below, 31 T cell receptor beta chains from the same sample are listed, as sequenced in a study of blood T cell repertoires in COVID-19 (TCRdb year 2020). Receptors were amplified or captured by the immunoSEQ multiplex PCR assay. Not all clones reach the TCRdb copy of this immuneACCESS table, which keeps in-frame sequences only. Checked studies attribute under half of the gap to unresolved V genes and leave the rest unexplained. Across this sample there are approximately 190,000 clones, with 83% seen only once. Together, the top ten hold approximately 6.2% of the sample. Source material: peripheral blood. Receptor source: a woman between 40 and 50 years old with acute or convalescent COVID-19.

The rearrangement links TRBV28 to TRBJ1-2, with D possibly TRBD1 on 6 matching bases. V gave up 8 bases and J gave up 5 bases, with 15 bases separating them. CDR3 length equals 13 residues. The germline V gene has CDR1 MDHEN and CDR2 SYDVKM. The CDR3 nucleotides read TGTGCCAGCGTGCGGGGGCTGGGATATGGCTACACCTTC. It translates to CASVRGLGYGYTF.

The chain joins TRBV12-5 to TRBJ2-3; 8 positions match TRBD1. Germline-derived CDR1 and CDR2 are LGHNT and FRNRAP. Trimming at V came to 8 bases and at J to 5 bases, leaving 9 bases not matched to a gene. The CDR3 runs to 14 residues. The DNA for the CDR3 is TGTGCTAGTAACTCGGACAGGGCCAGAGATACGCAGTATTTT. The encoded protein is CASNSDRARDTQYF.

The chain is built from TRBV28 and TRBJ2-3; tentatively, D is TRBD2 (6 bases). The CDR3 spans 14 residues. The ends were cut back, 3 bases at V and 3 bases at J, with 10 bases in the middle. Germline assignment: CDR1 MDHEN and CDR2 SYDVKM. In DNA, the CDR3 is TGTGCCAGCAGTTTTTCCCGGGGGACAGATACGCAGTATTTT. It yields the protein CASSFSRGTDTQYF. Supplemented by reference TRBV28 and TRBJ2-3, the full variable domain reads DVKVTQSSRYLVKRTGEKVFLECVQDMDHENMFWYRQDPGLGLRLIYFSYDVKMKEKGDIPEGYSVSREKKERFSLILESASTNQTSMYLCASSFSRGTDTQYFGPGTRLTVL.

V and J are TRBV2 and TRBJ2-3; 13 bases align to TRBD2. Trimming took 5 bases from V and 3 from J; bases not matched to a gene: 14. In germline, CDR1 is SNHLY, CDR2 FYNNEI. There are 19 residues in the CDR3. This CDR3 reads CASSSPRTSGSGSTDTQYF. CDR3 DNA: TGTGCCAGCAGTTCTCCGCGGACTAGCGGGAGTGGTTCAACAGATACGCAGTATTTT.

The J gene is TRBJ2-1, the V gene TRBV29-1; 8 bases line up with TRBD2. The germline V gene encodes CDR1 SQVTM and CDR2 ANQGSEA. The V gene end was trimmed by 3 bases and the J gene end by 6 bases; junction bases not matched to a gene: 10. This CDR3 region has 15 residues. The CDR3 protein is CSVDPQRERPNEQFF. CDR3 sequence (DNA): TGCAGCGTTGACCCTCAGCGGGAGAGGCCCAATGAGCAGTTCTTC.

The rearrangement links TRBV15 to TRBJ2-7, with 9 bases fitting TRBD2. This CDR3 has 15 residues. Germline trimming cut 1 base from V and 2 bases from J; bases unmatched to any gene: 3. Per germline, CDR1 LNHNV and CDR2 YYDKDF (reference sequence). CDR3 DNA: TGTGCCACCAGCAGAGGTCTAGCGGGACCCTACGAGCAGTACTTC. Translation: CATSRGLAGPYEQYF.

This chain links TRBV10-1 with TRBJ2-7; D remains unclear. V was pared by 10 bases and J by 2 bases, with 12 bases between. Per germline, CDR1 WNHNN and CDR2 SYGVQD (reference sequence). There are 12 residues in the CDR3. The CDR3 sequence: CATSNSPYEQYF. The CDR3 DNA reads TGCGCCACCAGCAATTCCCCCTACGAGCAGTACTTC.

The chain is built from TRBV7-6 and TRBJ2-4, with D perhaps TRBD1 (6 bases). Germline lookup yields CDR1 SGHVS and CDR2 FNYEAQ. V was pared by 4 bases and J by 0 bases, with 16 bases between. The CDR3 is 17 amino acids. CDR3 sequence reads: CASSSGTGYTAKNIQYF. CDR3 DNA sequence: TGTGCCAGCAGCTCCGGAACAGGGTATACAGCCAAAAACATTCAGTACTTC.

This sequence joins TRBV27 and TRBJ2-3; 11 bases align to TRBD2. Germline V gives CDR1 MNHEY, CDR2 SMNVEV (reference sequence). The CDR3 contains 18 residues. J was trimmed by 4 bases and V by 5 bases; bases with no gene match: 14. The CDR3 protein is CASSHRNIAGGGSDTQYF. The CDR3 DNA reads as TGTGCCAGCAGTCACCGGAACATAGCGGGGGGGGGTTCAGATACGCAGTATTTT.

The chain couples TRBV7-6 to TRBJ1-1; TRBD1 matches 8 bases. Germline V CDR1 and CDR2: SGHVS, FNYEAQ. CDR3 length: 16 amino acids. Losses at the gene ends were 4 bases for V and 1 base for J; bases not matched to a gene: 8. The CDR3 sequence: CASSSGPGTGNTEAFF. As DNA, the CDR3 is TGTGCCAGCAGCTCAGGTCCCGGGACAGGGAACACTGAAGCTTTCTTT.

This chain joins TRBV9 and TRBJ1-2; the D gene is possibly TRBD1 (6 bases). Germline assignment: CDR1 SGDLS and CDR2 YYNGEE. This CDR3 contains 15 residues. Trimming took off 0 bases at V and 3 bases at J, with 12 bases between the two ends. CDR3 sequence: CASSVGRQVDYGYTF. The CDR3 DNA is TGTGCCAGCAGCGTAGGTAGACAGGTTGACTATGGCTACACCTTC.

In this sample, this clone turned up a few times. The chain uses TRBV3-1 (or the pseudogene TRBV3-2) and TRBJ1-3; the match to TRBD1 covers 7 bases. The CDR3 has 16 residues. Germline V gives CDR1 LGHDT, CDR2 YNNKEL (reference sequence). J gave up 0 bases and V 4 bases, and 6 bases lay outside the gene matches. In nucleotides, the CDR3 is TGTGCCAGCAGCCTTTGGGGACAGCCCTCTGGAAACACCATATATTTT. As protein: CASSLWGQPSGNTIYF.

The chain has TRBV28 and TRBJ2-7; D possibly corresponds to TRBD2 (5 bases). CDR1 and CDR2 (germline): MDHEN, SYDVKM. The CDR3 is made up of 15 amino acids. The V and J ends lost 6 bases and 3 bases respectively, with 18 bases between them. DNA for the CDR3: TGTGCCAGCAGCTCATTTCTAGCCACAGACTACGAGCAGTACTTC. Translating gives CASSSFLATDYEQYF.

For the CDR3, the DNA is TGTGCCAGCAGCTTCTCAGGGGGTTGGAATTCACCCCTCCACTTT. Its translation: CASSFSGGWNSPLHF. The V and J genes are TRBV7-2 and TRBJ1-6; 7 positions match TRBD1. V dropped 3 bases and J dropped 7; count of bases not matched to a gene: 6. CDR1 and CDR2 from the germline V gene are SGHTA and FQGNSA. This CDR3 is 15 amino acids long.

V is TRBV19 and J is TRBJ2-3, with D maybe TRBD1 (7 bases). V was shortened by 7 bases and J by 4 bases, with 15 bases between the two germline ends. Germline assignment: CDR1 LNHDA and CDR2 SQIVND (reference sequence). The CDR3 loop spans 14 amino acids. This CDR3 is CASNQGGRSDTQYF. CDR3 sequence (DNA): TGTGCCAGTAACCAGGGGGGAAGGTCAGATACGCAGTATTTT.

This clone was seen only once. The J gene is TRBJ2-2, the V gene TRBV28; 10 bases align to TRBD2. CDR1 and CDR2 from the germline V gene are MDHEN and SYDVKM. With V trimmed by 5 bases and J by 4 bases, 4 bases remained unmatched. This CDR3 region has 15 residues. The CDR3 reads CASSPIAGGTGELFF. The DNA of the CDR3 is TGTGCCAGCAGTCCAATAGCGGGAGGCACCGGGGAGCTGTTTTTT.

The chain couples TRBV25-1 to TRBJ2-7; D is perhaps TRBD2 (6 bases). V dropped 6 bases and J dropped 5 bases, with 20 bases sitting between them. Germline V lookup: CDR1 MGHDK, CDR2 SYGVNS. The CDR3 is made up of 15 amino acids. The CDR3 DNA sequence: TGTGCCAGCAGGAATTCCCGGGACTTCCCCGACGAGCAGTACTTC. Protein: CASRNSRDFPDEQYF.

This chain connects TRBV3-1 (or the pseudogene TRBV3-2) to TRBJ2-7; 10 bases fit TRBD1. This CDR3 is built from 14 residues. Looked up from germline, CDR1 is LGHDT and CDR2 is YNNKEL (reference sequence). V lost 2 bases and J lost 6; bases outside the gene matches: 4. The CDR3 DNA follows: TGTGCCAGCAGCCAACCGGGACAGGGGAGCGAGCAGTACTTC. Its protein is CASSQPGQGSEQYF.

This clone has a handful of counts. V and J are TRBV5-5 and TRBJ2-5, with D possibly matching TRBD2 (5 bases). Germline assignment: CDR1 SGHKS and CDR2 YYEKEE (reference sequence). Trimming pared 6 bases from V and 1 base from J, leaving 13 bases between. The CDR3 sequence is 14 residues long. The CDR3 region is CASTIQAVQETQYF. CDR3 nucleotides: TGTGCCAGCACTATCCAAGCGGTCCAAGAGACCCAGTACTTC.

The rearrangement joins TRBV6-5 to TRBJ1-6; TRBD1 agrees at 8 bases. V shed 6 bases and J 17 bases; nucleotides not matched to a gene: 15. Germline CDR1 reads MNHEY; CDR2 reads SVGAGI. CDR3 size: 14 residues. Here the CDR3 DNA reads TGTGCCAGCAGACTCTCTGGGACAGGCTTACAAATCCACTTT. It encodes CASRLSGTGLQIHF.

The V and J genes are TRBV5-4 and TRBJ1-1, with D possibly matching TRBD1 (6 bases). V lost 4 bases to trimming and J lost 3 bases, with 16 bases between them. The CDR3 has 15 amino acids. CDR1 is SGHNT and CDR2 is YYREEE in the germline V gene (reference sequence). The CDR3 bases are TGTGCCAGCAGCCTGCTGGGGGCCCGAGACACTGAAGCTTTCTTT. The encoded protein is CASSLLGARDTEAFF. Drawing the rest from reference TRBV5-4 and TRBJ1-1, the complete variable domain is ETGVTQSPTHLIKTRGQQVTLRCSSQSGHNTVSWYQQALGQGPQFIFQYYREEENGRGNFPPRFSGLQFPNYSSELNVNALELDDSALYLCASSLLGARDTEAFFGQGTRLTVV.

This clone was seen a handful of times. This CDR3 is CAWSVLVGNTIYF. DNA for the CDR3: TGTGCCTGGAGTGTACTAGTCGGGAACACCATATATTTT. This sequence joins TRBV30 and TRBJ1-3; D not certain. V dropped 0 bases and J dropped 7 bases, with 10 bases sitting between them. This CDR3 is built from 13 residues. The V gene's germline CDR1 is GTSNPN and CDR2 SVGIG (reference sequence).

This sequence joins TRBV6-1 and TRBJ1-1; a possible D gene is TRBD1 (5 bases). Germline V gives CDR1 MNHNS, CDR2 SASEGT. CDR3 length: 14 amino acids. V was shortened by 1 base and J by 1 base, with 7 bases between the two germline ends. The CDR3, as DNA: TGTGCCAGCAGTGAAGGGGGCTGGAACACTGAAGCTTTCTTT. It specifies CASSEGGWNTEAFF.

V usage is TRBV27 and J usage is TRBJ1-2; 12 bases are a match to TRBD1. V lost 5 bases, J lost 4 bases, and 8 bases stayed unmatched. The CDR3 sequence is 16 residues long. Germline assignment: CDR1 MNHEY and CDR2 SMNVEV (reference sequence). Here the CDR3 reads CASSPNPGQGAYGYTF. Written as DNA, the CDR3 is TGTGCCAGCAGTCCGAACCCGGGACAGGGGGCCTATGGCTACACCTTC.

The chain joins TRBV24-1 to TRBJ2-7, with D possibly being TRBD2 (5 bases). The CDR3 length is 15 residues. With 4 bases removed from V and 4 bases from J, the gap between germline ends came to 16 bases. In germline, CDR1 is KGHDR, CDR2 SFDVKD. The DNA of the CDR3 is TGTGCCACCAGTGAAAACTCAGGCAGGACTTACGAGCAGTACTTC. This sequence encodes CATSENSGRTYEQYF.

The chain employs TRBV2 and TRBJ1-3; TRBD1 is a possible D gene (5 bases). The germline V and J ends were trimmed by 1 base and 0 bases, with 10 bases remaining between them. The germline gives CDR1 SNHLY, CDR2 FYNNEI. The CDR3 is 16 amino acids. The CDR3 DNA reads TGTGCCAGCAGTGAAGGACAGCCAAACTCTGGAAACACCATATATTTT. It translates to CASSEGQPNSGNTIYF.

J is TRBJ2-7 and V is TRBV3-1 (or the pseudogene TRBV3-2); 13 bases line up with TRBD2. The CDR3 runs to 15 residues. V lost 4 bases to trimming and J lost 1 base; unmatched junction nucleotides: 1. Germline V lookup: CDR1 LGHDT, CDR2 YNNKEL (reference sequence). The CDR3 here is CASSRTSGGSYEQYF. CDR3 DNA: TGTGCCAGCAGCCGGACTAGCGGGGGATCCTACGAGCAGTACTTC.

The V gene is TRBV30, the J gene TRBJ2-5; maybe TRBD1 (6 bases). The CDR3 extends over 17 amino acids. Per the germline V gene, CDR1 is GTSNPN and CDR2 is SVGIG (reference sequence). Trimming took 0 bases from V and 4 from J, leaving 21 bases between them. The CDR3 DNA follows: TGTGCCTGGAGTGTAAAGTTTAGGATGGACAGACTAGAGACCCAGTACTTC. Translating it yields CAWSVKFRMDRLETQYF. The full variable domain, rest sourced from reference TRBV30 and TRBJ2-5, is SQTIHQWPATLVQPVGSPLSLECTVEGTSNPNLYWYRQAAGRGLQLLFYSVGIGQISSEVPQNLSASRPQDRQFILSSKKLLLSDSGFYLCAWSVKFRMDRLETQYFGPGTRLLVL.

The gene calls are TRBV10-3 and TRBJ1-4, with D unresolved. Germline loops: CDR1 ENHRY, CDR2 SYGVKD. V dropped 0 bases and J dropped 3 bases, with 8 bases sitting between them. The CDR3 is 15 amino acids. This CDR3 is CAISESSAPNEKLFF. In DNA form, the CDR3 reads TGTGCCATCAGTGAGTCGAGCGCCCCTAATGAAAAACTGTTTTTT.

This sequence joins TRBV24-1 and TRBJ2-5; the match to TRBD1 covers 9 bases. The junction had 5 bases not matched to a gene; V was cut back by 2 bases and J by 5 bases. The CDR3 has 15 amino acids. Germline lookup yields CDR1 KGHDR and CDR2 SFDVKD. This CDR3 is CATSDSGQGGETQYF. The CDR3 coding sequence is TGTGCCACCAGTGATTCGGGACAGGGTGGGGAGACCCAGTACTTC.

The V gene is TRBV5-5, the J gene TRBJ2-7; 9 bases match TRBD2. The length of the CDR3 is 18 residues. The junction had 11 bases not matched to a gene; V was cut back by 1 base and J by 0 bases. Germline CDR1 and CDR2: SGHKS and YYEKEE (reference sequence). The CDR3 DNA reads as TGTGCCAGCAGCTTGAAAGGGGGGGCTAGCGGGGACTCCTACGAGCAGTACTTC. This gives the protein CASSLKGGASGDSYEQYF.